Shown below are 11 T cell receptor beta chains from a single sample sequenced in a study of blood T cell repertoires in COVID-19. TCRdb's copy holds only in-frame clones and misses some; the assay was immunoSEQ multiplex PCR. The sample has roughly 58,000 clones; roughly 70% are singletons. The material sequenced was PBMCs or T cells enriched from blood (not recorded which). These TCRs come from an older woman who had been exposed to COVID-19.

The chain has TRBV28 and TRBJ1-3; TRBD1 is a possible D gene (6 bases). There are 14 residues in the CDR3. The V and J ends lost 6 bases and 5 bases respectively, with 14 bases between them. Germline V CDR1 and CDR2: MDHEN, SYDVKM. The CDR3 loop reads CASSPPQGRNTIYF. The CDR3, as DNA: TGTGCCAGCAGCCCCCCACAGGGTAGAAACACCATATATTTT.

This chain links TRBV6-2 or TRBV6-3 with TRBJ2-2; perhaps TRBD2 as D (5 bases). Trimming shortened V by 2 bases and J by 6 bases, and 22 bases separated the two germline ends. Looked up from germline, CDR1 is MNHEY and CDR2 is SVGEGT. This CDR3 region has 18 residues. The CDR3 loop reads CASSYLLRTSRFAGELFF. As DNA, the CDR3 is TGTGCCAGCAGTTACCTCCTGAGGACTTCCCGGTTTGCCGGGGAGCTGTTTTTT.

The chain joins TRBV12-1 to TRBJ1-2; TRBD1, as called in the table, went unchecked against the DNA. TRBV12-1 is shown as a pseudogene. CDR3 length: 15 amino acids. The CDR3 region has the DNA TGTGCCAGCAGCTGGGGGCTACAAGCGGTTTATGGCTACACCTTC. It codes for CASSWGLQAVYGYTF.

The V gene is TRBV6-2 or TRBV6-3, the J gene TRBJ2-5; D gene unclear. Germline assignment: CDR1 MNHEY and CDR2 SVGEGT. The CDR3 is 15 residues long. V lost 2 bases to trimming and J lost 5 bases, with 15 bases between them. The CDR3 loop is CASSYTSGGSETQYF. The CDR3 nucleotides read TGTGCCAGCAGTTACACGTCGGGTGGAAGTGAGACCCAGTACTTC.

The V call is TRBV28, the J call TRBJ1-2; 7 positions match TRBD1. This CDR3 is 13 amino acids long. In germline, CDR1 is MDHEN, CDR2 SYDVKM. V trimming: 11 bases; J trimming: 1 base; junction bases outside the gene matches: 7. The CDR3 reads CAGSGQSNYGYTF. CDR3 DNA: TGTGCCGGCTCGGGACAGAGTAACTATGGCTACACCTTC.

This clone was recorded once. This sequence joins TRBV6-5 and TRBJ2-1; D remains unclear. This CDR3 is 12 amino acids long. Trimming cost V 0 bases and J 10 bases, with 7 bases left between them. Per the germline V gene, CDR1 is MNHEY and CDR2 is SVGAGI. The CDR3 sequence is CASSYSTREQFF. Here the CDR3 DNA reads TGTGCCAGCAGTTACTCTACCAGGGAGCAGTTCTTC.

The V gene is TRBV7-8, the J gene TRBJ1-5, with D possibly matching TRBD1 (6 bases). V lost 5 bases, J lost 5 bases, and 7 bases lay in between. CDR3 size: 12 residues. Germline assignment: CDR1 SGHVS and CDR2 FQNEAQ. CDR3 protein: CASSQGYQPQHF. CDR3 coding DNA: TGTGCCAGCAGCCAGGGGTATCAGCCCCAGCATTTT.

The table lists this clone with a few counts. The J gene is TRBJ2-5, the V gene TRBV7-6; TRBD2 might be the D (6 bases). Per germline, CDR1 SGHVS and CDR2 FNYEAQ. The CDR3 loop spans 15 amino acids. V lost 0 bases to trimming and J lost 4 bases, with 12 bases between them. The CDR3 loop reads CASSLAGGEGETQYF. The CDR3 coding sequence is TGTGCCAGCAGCTTAGCGGGGGGTGAGGGAGAGACCCAGTACTTC.

This clone occurred a few times. The genes are TRBV11-2 and TRBJ1-2; 7 bases line up with TRBD1. In germline, CDR1 is SGHAT, CDR2 FQNNGV. The CDR3 runs to 13 residues. After removal of 6 bases from V and 1 base from J, the junction contained 2 bases not matched to a gene. The CDR3 is CASRTGNNYGYTF. CDR3 coding DNA: TGTGCCAGCAGGACAGGGAATAACTATGGCTACACCTTC.

This rearrangement joins TRBV13 to TRBJ2-5; D is unclear. This CDR3 has 14 residues. Germline V gives CDR1 PRHDT, CDR2 FYEKMQ (reference sequence). With 2 bases removed from V and 0 bases from J, the gap between germline ends came to 7 bases. The CDR3 is CASSLRSHQETQYF. The CDR3 DNA sequence: TGTGCCAGCAGCTTACGGAGCCACCAAGAGACCCAGTACTTC. The entire variable domain, with the rest obtained from reference TRBV13 and TRBJ2-5, is as follows: AAGVIQSPRHLIKEKRETATLKCYPIPRHDTVYWYQQGPGQDPQFLISFYEKMQSDKGSIPDRFSAQQFSDYHSELNMSSLELGDSALYFCASSLRSHQETQYFGPGTRLLVL.

The V and J genes are TRBV9 and TRBJ1-2; 8 nucleotides line up with TRBD1. Germline trimming cut 0 bases from V and 3 bases from J; bases unmatched to any gene: 4. The V gene's germline CDR1 is SGDLS and CDR2 YYNGEE. The CDR3 length is 15 residues. The CDR3 region is CASSVAGGSDYGYTF. In nucleotides, the CDR3 is TGTGCCAGCAGCGTAGCAGGGGGCTCGGACTATGGCTACACCTTC. The full variable domain, completed using reference TRBV9 and TRBJ1-2, is DSGVTQTPKHLITATGQRVTLRCSPRSGDLSVYWYQQSLDQGLQFLIQYYNGEERAKGNILERFSAQQFPDLHSELNLSSLELGDSALYFCASSVAGGSDYGYTFGSGTRLTVV.